The clone carrying this T cell receptor (beta chain) was seen once. Using immunoSEQ multiplex PCR, the repertoire was profiled, and TCRdb retains in-frame clones only, with some absent. The sample includes about 81,000 clones, approximately 84% of them seen just once. This CDR3 has 14 amino acids. Germline V gives CDR1 MDHEN, CDR2 SYDVKM. The V end was cut by 2 bases, the J end by 4 bases, with 11 bases between. This entry belongs to a study of blood T cell repertoires in COVID-19. The chain joins TRBV28 to TRBJ1-2; the D is unclear. The source material was peripheral blood. The TCR sequence derives from a human donor in a cohort sampled during active COVID-19. CDR3 loop: CASSLHSPIYGYTF. The CDR3 DNA reads TGTGCCAGCAGTTTACACTCACCGATCTATGGCTACACCTTC.